This T cell receptor (beta chain) appears in the sequencing data of a study of blood T cell repertoires in COVID-19. The wider study: The cDNA or gDNA used as material had been derived from T cells, B-cell-depleted T cells, or PBMCs.

Germline V gene lookup returns CDR1 SGHTS and CDR2 YDEGEE. CDR3 length: 15 residues. J lost 5 bases, V lost 0 bases, and 2 bases had no gene match. How the authors handled the data: How many nucleated cells were present was estimated from reference gene primer amplification. The data were produced by immunoSEQ multiplex PCR, yet TCRdb's version contains in-frame clones alone and is incomplete. Clone size and V and J calls were adopted from that table, with D and trimming inferred from the DNA. The table lists 150,000 or so clones, approximately 86% of them singletons, with under 0.65% in the top ten. Seattle enrolled patients during active infection and tracked them longitudinally.

This rearrangement joins TRBV5-8 to TRBJ2-7, with 13 bases matching TRBD2. The TCR originated in a man aged 55 to 70 with COVID-19, enrolled during active disease. The sample was peripheral blood. This CDR3 is CASSLAGLAGDEQYF. In DNA, the CDR3 is TGTGCCAGCAGCTTGGCCGGACTAGCGGGGGACGAGCAGTACTTC.